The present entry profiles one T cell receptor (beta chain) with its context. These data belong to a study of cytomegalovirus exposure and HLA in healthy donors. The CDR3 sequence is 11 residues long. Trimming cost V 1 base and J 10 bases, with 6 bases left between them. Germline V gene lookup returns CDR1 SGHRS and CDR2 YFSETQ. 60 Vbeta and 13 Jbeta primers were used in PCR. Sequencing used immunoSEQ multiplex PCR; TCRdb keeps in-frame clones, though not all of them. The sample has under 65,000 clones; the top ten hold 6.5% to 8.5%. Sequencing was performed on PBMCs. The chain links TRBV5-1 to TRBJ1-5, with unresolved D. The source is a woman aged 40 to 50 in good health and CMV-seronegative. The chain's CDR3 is CASSLRPPQHF. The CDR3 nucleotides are TGCGCCAGCAGCTTGCGTCCTCCCCAGCATTTT. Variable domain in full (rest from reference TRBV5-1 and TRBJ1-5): KAGVTQTPRYLIKTRGQQVTLSCSPISGHRSVSWYQQTPGQGLQFLFEYFSETQRNKGNFPGRFSGRQFSNSRSEMNVSTLELGDSALYLCASSLRPPQHFGDGTRLSIL.